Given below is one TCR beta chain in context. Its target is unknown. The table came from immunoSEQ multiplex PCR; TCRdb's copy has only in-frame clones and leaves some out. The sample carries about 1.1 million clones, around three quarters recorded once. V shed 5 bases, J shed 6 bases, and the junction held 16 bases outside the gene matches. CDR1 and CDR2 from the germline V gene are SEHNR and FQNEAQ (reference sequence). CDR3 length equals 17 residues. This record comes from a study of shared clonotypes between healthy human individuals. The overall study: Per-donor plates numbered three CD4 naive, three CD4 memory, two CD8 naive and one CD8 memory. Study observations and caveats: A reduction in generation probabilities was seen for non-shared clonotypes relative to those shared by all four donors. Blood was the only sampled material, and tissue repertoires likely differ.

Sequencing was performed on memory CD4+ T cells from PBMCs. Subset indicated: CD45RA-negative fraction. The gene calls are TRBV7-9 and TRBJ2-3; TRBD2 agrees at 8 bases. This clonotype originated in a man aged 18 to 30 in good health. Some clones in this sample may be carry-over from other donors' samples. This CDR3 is CASSPWGGSGNPDTQYF. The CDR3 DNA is TGTGCCAGCAGCCCCTGGGGTGGTAGCGGGAACCCCGATACGCAGTATTTT.